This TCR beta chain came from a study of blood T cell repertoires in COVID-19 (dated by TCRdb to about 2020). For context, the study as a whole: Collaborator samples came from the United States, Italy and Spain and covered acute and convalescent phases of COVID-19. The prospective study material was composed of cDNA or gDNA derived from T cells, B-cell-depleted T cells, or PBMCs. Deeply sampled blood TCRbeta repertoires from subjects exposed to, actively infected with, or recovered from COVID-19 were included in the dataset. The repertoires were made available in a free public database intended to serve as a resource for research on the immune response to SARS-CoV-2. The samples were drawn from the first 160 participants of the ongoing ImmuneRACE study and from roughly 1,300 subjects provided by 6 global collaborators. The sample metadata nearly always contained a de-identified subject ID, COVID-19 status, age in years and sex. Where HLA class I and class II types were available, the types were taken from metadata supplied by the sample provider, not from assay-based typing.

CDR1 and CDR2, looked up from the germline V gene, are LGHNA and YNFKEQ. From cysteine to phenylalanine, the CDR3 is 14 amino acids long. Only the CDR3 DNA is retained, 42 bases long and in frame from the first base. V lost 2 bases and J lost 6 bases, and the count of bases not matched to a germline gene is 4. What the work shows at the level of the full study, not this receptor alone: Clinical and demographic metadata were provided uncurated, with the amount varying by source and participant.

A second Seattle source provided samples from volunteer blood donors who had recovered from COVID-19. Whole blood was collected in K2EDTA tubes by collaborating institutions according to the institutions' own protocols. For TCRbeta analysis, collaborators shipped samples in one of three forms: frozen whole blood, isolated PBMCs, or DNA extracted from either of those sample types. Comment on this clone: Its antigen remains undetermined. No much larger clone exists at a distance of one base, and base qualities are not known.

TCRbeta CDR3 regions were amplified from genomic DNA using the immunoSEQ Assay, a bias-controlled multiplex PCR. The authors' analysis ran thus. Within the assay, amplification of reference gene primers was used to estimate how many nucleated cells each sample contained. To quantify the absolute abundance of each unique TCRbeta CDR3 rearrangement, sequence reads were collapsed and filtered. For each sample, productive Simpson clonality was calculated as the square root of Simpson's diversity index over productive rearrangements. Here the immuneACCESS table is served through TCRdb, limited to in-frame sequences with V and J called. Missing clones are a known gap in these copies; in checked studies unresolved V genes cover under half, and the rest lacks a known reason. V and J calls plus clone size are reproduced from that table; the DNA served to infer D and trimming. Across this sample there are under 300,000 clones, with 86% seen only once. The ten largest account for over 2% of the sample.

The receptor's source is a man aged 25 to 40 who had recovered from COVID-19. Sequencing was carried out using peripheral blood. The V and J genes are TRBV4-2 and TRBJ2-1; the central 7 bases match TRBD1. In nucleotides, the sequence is TGTGCCAGCAGCCAACCGGGACAGAGCAATGAGCAGTTCTTC. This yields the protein CASSQPGQSNEQFF.